The sequence of this T cell receptor (beta chain) was determined in a study of T cell responses to AZD1222 COVID-19 vaccine. The CDR3 sequence is 15 residues long. The germline V and J ends were trimmed by 1 base and 1 base, with 10 bases remaining between them. Germline-derived CDR1 and CDR2 are SEHNR and FQNEAQ (reference sequence). Sequenced by immunoSEQ multiplex PCR; TCRdb stores in-frame clones only, minus some. The sample lists tens of thousands of clones, 80% to 90% occurring once. Study-wide results and caveats: Epitopes outside B.1.351 and B.1.1.7 mutated regions reportedly drew nearly half of spike TCRs. Only a handful of AZD1222 recipients, roughly six in all, had baseline seropositivity.

A remark on this clone: The antigen is unknown.

The sequencing used peripheral blood, collected 28 days after the second AZD1222 dose. The V gene is TRBV7-9, the J gene TRBJ2-5; D ambiguous. The TCR sequence derives from an adult who received the AZD1222 COVID-19 vaccine. DNA for the CDR3: TGTGCCAGCAGCTTAGACACAAGTTTCCAAGAGACCCAGTACTTC. Its translation is CASSLDTSFQETQYF. The variable domain in full, completed from reference TRBV7-9 and TRBJ2-5, reads DTGVSQNPRHKITKRGQNVTFRCDPISEHNRLYWYRQTLGQGPEFLTYFQNEAQLEKSRLLSDRFSAERPKGSFSTLEIQRTEQGDSAMYLCASSLDTSFQETQYFGPGTRLLVL.